Below are 20 T cell receptor beta chains sequenced from a single sample in a study of shared clonotypes between healthy human individuals. Profiled with immunoSEQ multiplex PCR; TCRdb holds only in-frame clones, not every one. The profile shows just over 2,000,000 clones, about 95% of them singletons. Naive CD8 cells, CD45RO-negative and positively selected for CCR7, excluded terminally differentiated effector memory CD45RA+ cells. The specimen sequenced was naive CD8+ T cells sorted from blood. Every receptor here comes from a man younger than 35 in good health.

V and J are TRBV28 and TRBJ1-5; D might be TRBD1 (6 bases). The CDR3 has 18 residues. CDR1 and CDR2 (germline): MDHEN, SYDVKM. Between the trimmed V and J ends, which lost 1 base and 0 bases, there was a span of 16 bases. The CDR3 loop is CASSLFGTTFSSNQPQHF. For the CDR3, the DNA is TGTGCCAGCAGTTTATTTGGGACAACATTTTCTAGCAATCAGCCCCAGCATTTT.

CDR3 residues: CSVLYPDREKGGYTF. CDR3 DNA: TGCAGCGTTTTATACCCGGACAGGGAAAAAGGTGGCTACACCTTC. This rearrangement joins TRBV29-1 to TRBJ1-2, with TRBD1 matching 8 bases. The germline CDR1 and CDR2 sequences are SQVTM and ANQGSEA. Unmatched junction bases numbered 15, after V lost 5 bases and J lost 7 bases. The CDR3 is 15 amino acids.

The chain has TRBV7-9 and TRBJ2-5, with 9 positions matching TRBD1. This CDR3 has 14 amino acids. CDR1 is SEHNR, CDR2 FQNEAQ, per germline (reference sequence). V trimming: 6 bases; J trimming: 5 bases; junction bases outside the gene matches: 7. The CDR3 loop is CASRDTGGKETQYF. The CDR3 region has the DNA TGTGCCAGCAGGGATACAGGGGGCAAGGAGACCCAGTACTTC.

The rearrangement links TRBV2 to TRBJ2-1; D might be TRBD2 (5 bases). Germline V lookup: CDR1 SNHLY, CDR2 FYNNEI. V dropped 11 bases and J dropped 4 bases, with 9 bases sitting between them. The CDR3 has 11 amino acids. The CDR3 loop reads CAAGGYNEQFF. CDR3 in DNA: TGTGCCGCCGGCGGGTACAATGAGCAGTTCTTC.

The genes are TRBV7-8 and TRBJ2-3; 7 positions match TRBD2. CDR3 length equals 16 residues. Germline loops: CDR1 SGHVS, CDR2 FQNEAQ. V trimming: 2 bases; J trimming: 4 bases; junction bases outside the gene matches: 9. The chain's CDR3 is CASSLYSGGFADTQYF. The CDR3 DNA reads as TGTGCCAGCAGCTTATATTCCGGGGGGTTCGCAGATACGCAGTATTTT.

The gene calls are TRBV11-2 and TRBJ2-7, with D uncertain. This CDR3 comprises 15 residues. The V gene lost 2 bases and the J gene lost 0 bases, with 11 bases spanning the gap. Germline V CDR1 and CDR2: SGHAT, FQNNGV. CDR3 region: CASSLWVSSSYEQYF. The DNA of the CDR3 is TGTGCCAGCAGCTTATGGGTGTCCTCCTCCTACGAGCAGTACTTC.

This rearrangement joins TRBV7-9 to TRBJ2-1; TRBD2 is a possible D gene (5 bases). Germline V CDR1 and CDR2: SEHNR, FQNEAQ (reference sequence). The CDR3 is 16 residues long. V was pared by 5 bases and J by 1 base, with 15 bases between. This chain's CDR3 is CASSPVSGISYNEQFF. DNA of the CDR3: TGTGCCAGCAGCCCCGTATCGGGAATTTCCTACAATGAGCAGTTCTTC.

The chain joins TRBV28 to TRBJ2-5, with a tentative D call TRBD2 (6 bases). Germline assignment: CDR1 MDHEN and CDR2 SYDVKM. The CDR3 contains 15 residues. Trimming left V 3 bases short and J 3 bases short, with 14 bases between. DNA of the CDR3: TGTGCCAGCAGTTTCCCCCCCGGGGGAGAAGAGACCCAGTACTTC. It specifies CASSFPPGGEETQYF.

The V gene is TRBV4-1, the J gene TRBJ2-7; no firm D call. Trimming left V 2 bases short and J 0 bases short, with 5 bases between. The germline V gene encodes CDR1 MGHRA and CDR2 YSYEKL. This CDR3 has 13 amino acids. CDR3 amino acids: CASSQQPSYEQYF. CDR3 DNA: TGCGCCAGCAGCCAACAACCCTCCTACGAGCAGTACTTC.

This rearrangement joins TRBV12-5 to TRBJ2-1; the match to TRBD2 covers 13 bases. Trimming cost V 5 bases and J 0 bases; bases outside gene matches: 7. The CDR3 covers 18 residues. The germline V gene encodes CDR1 LGHNT and CDR2 FRNRAP. The CDR3 loop is CASGPGLAGAHSYNEQFF. The DNA of the CDR3 is TGTGCTAGTGGTCCTGGACTAGCGGGAGCCCACTCCTACAATGAGCAGTTCTTC.

The J gene is TRBJ1-6, the V gene TRBV5-6; 8 bases match TRBD1. V trimming: 4 bases; J trimming: 7 bases; junction bases outside the gene matches: 7. This CDR3 has 15 residues. Germline loops: CDR1 SGHDT, CDR2 YYEEEE. In nucleotides, the CDR3 is TGTGCCAGCAGCCTTAGAACAGGGGGGAATTCACCCCTCCACTTT. The encoded protein is CASSLRTGGNSPLHF.

The chain combines TRBV5-1 with TRBJ1-1, with a weak D call TRBD1 (6 bases). Trimming took 3 bases from V and 5 from J, leaving 11 bases between them. This CDR3 has 13 amino acids. The germline gives CDR1 SGHRS, CDR2 YFSETQ. The CDR3 DNA follows: TGCGCCAGCAGCTATGATACAGGGACTGAAGCTTTCTTT. It codes for CASSYDTGTEAFF.

The rearrangement uses TRBV6-1 and TRBJ2-1, with D perhaps given as TRBD1 or TRBD2 (5 bases each). Germline CDR1 and CDR2: MNHNS and SASEGT. This CDR3 is built from 14 residues. V lost 6 bases and J 8 bases, leaving 17 bases between the germline ends. In DNA, the CDR3 is TGTGCCAGCAGGGCATGGGGGTTTTTGGATGAGCAGTTCTTC. It translates to CASRAWGFLDEQFF.

A single count supports this clone. This sequence joins TRBV7-9 and TRBJ2-1, with a possible D match to TRBD2 (6 bases). The V end was cut by 2 bases, the J end by 8 bases, with 13 bases between. CDR1 and CDR2 (germline): SEHNR, FQNEAQ (reference sequence). CDR3 size: 14 residues. Here the CDR3 reads CASSLSTGEDEQFF. CDR3 bases: TGTGCCAGCAGCTTATCTACGGGAGAGGATGAGCAGTTCTTC.

The V call is TRBV7-9, the J call TRBJ2-3; the D is unclear. There are 15 residues in the CDR3. Germline V gene sequence: CDR1 SEHNR, CDR2 FQNEAQ (reference sequence). V gave up 4 bases and J gave up 0 bases, with 11 bases separating them. The DNA for the CDR3 is TGTGCCAGCAGCTCACCCACGGACAGCACAGATACGCAGTATTTT. It yields the protein CASSSPTDSTDTQYF.

V usage is TRBV15 and J usage is TRBJ2-1, with 7 bases lining up with TRBD2. V gave up 5 bases and J gave up 7 bases; unmatched junction bases: 5. Germline CDR1 and CDR2: LNHNV and YYDKDF (reference sequence). The CDR3 contains 13 residues. The CDR3 reads CATSASAGNEQFF. CDR3 sequence (DNA): TGTGCCACCAGCGCCTCAGCGGGGAATGAGCAGTTCTTC.

This sequence joins TRBV9 and TRBJ2-7; D is unresolved. The V end was cut by 3 bases, the J end by 4 bases, with 14 bases between. Germline V gene sequence: CDR1 SGDLS, CDR2 YYNGEE. The CDR3 sequence is 14 residues long. As DNA, the CDR3 is TGTGCCAGCAGCGCCGGAAGGGAAGGATACGAGCAGTACTTC. This encodes CASSAGREGYEQYF.

V and J are TRBV4-1 and TRBJ2-1, with D tentatively TRBD1 or TRBD2 (5 bases each). Germline assignment: CDR1 MGHRA and CDR2 YSYEKL. Trimming left V 1 base short and J 0 bases short, with 13 bases between. The CDR3 is 17 residues long. The CDR3 protein is CASSQVGPGSSYNEQFF. The CDR3 nucleotides are TGCGCCAGCAGCCAAGTCGGGCCAGGGAGCTCCTACAATGAGCAGTTCTTC.

V usage is TRBV7-2 and J usage is TRBJ1-1; D unresolved. V was clipped by 5 bases and J by 3 bases, with 19 bases between them. Looked up from germline, CDR1 is SGHTA and CDR2 is FQGNSA. The CDR3 runs to 16 residues. CDR3 bases: TGTGCCAGCAGCCCGGACCGGGAGGGAGTTGACACTGAAGCTTTCTTT. It encodes CASSPDREGVDTEAFF.

The gene calls are TRBV5-1 and TRBJ2-2; D call uncertain. V lost 0 bases and J 7 bases, leaving 13 bases between the germline ends. The CDR3 consists of 15 residues. The V gene's germline CDR1 is SGHRS and CDR2 YFSETQ. CDR3 in DNA: TGCGCCAGCAGCTTGGAAACTCTTAGTTACGGGGAGCTGTTTTTT. It encodes CASSLETLSYGELFF.